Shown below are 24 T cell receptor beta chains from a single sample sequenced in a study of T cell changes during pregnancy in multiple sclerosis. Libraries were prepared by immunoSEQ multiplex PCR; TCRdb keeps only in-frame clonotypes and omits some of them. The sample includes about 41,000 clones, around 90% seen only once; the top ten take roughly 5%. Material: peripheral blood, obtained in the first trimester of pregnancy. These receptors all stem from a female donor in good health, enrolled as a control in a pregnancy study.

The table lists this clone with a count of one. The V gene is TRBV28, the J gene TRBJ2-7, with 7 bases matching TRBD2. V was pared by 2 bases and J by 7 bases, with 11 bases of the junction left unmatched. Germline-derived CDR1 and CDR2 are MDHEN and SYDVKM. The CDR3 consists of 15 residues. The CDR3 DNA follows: TGTGCCAGCAGTTTAGATCAGCGGGGCCTCGGGGAGCAGTACTTC. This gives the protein CASSLDQRGLGEQYF.

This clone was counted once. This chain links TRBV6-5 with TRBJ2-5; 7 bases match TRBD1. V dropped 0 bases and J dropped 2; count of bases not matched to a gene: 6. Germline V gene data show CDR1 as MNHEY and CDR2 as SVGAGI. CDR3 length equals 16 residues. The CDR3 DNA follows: TGTGCCAGCAGTTACTCCGACAGGGAGAGTCAAGAGACCCAGTACTTC. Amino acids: CASSYSDRESQETQYF.

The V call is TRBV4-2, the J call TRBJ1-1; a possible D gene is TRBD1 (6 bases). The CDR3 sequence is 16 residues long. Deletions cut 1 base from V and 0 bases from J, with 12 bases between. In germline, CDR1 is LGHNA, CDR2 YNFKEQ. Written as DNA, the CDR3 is TGTGCCAGCAGCCAAGGGGGGCTCAGAGTGAACACTGAAGCTTTCTTT. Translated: CASSQGGLRVNTEAFF.

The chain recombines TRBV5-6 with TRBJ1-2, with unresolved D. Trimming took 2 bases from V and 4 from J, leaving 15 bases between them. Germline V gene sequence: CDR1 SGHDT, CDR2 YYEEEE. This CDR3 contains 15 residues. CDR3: CASSLNGVSIYGYTF. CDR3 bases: TGTGCCAGCAGCTTAAACGGGGTTTCGATCTATGGCTACACCTTC.

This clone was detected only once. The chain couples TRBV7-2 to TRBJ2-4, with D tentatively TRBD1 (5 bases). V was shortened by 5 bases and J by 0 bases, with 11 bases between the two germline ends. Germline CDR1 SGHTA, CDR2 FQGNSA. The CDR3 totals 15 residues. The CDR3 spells CASSNGQVAKNIQYF. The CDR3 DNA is TGTGCCAGCAGCAATGGACAAGTAGCCAAAAACATTCAGTACTTC.

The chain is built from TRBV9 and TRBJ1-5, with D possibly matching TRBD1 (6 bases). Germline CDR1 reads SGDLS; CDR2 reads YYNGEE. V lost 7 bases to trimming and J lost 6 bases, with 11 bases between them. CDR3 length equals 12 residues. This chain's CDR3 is CASGGGGQPQHF. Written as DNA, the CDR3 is TGTGCCAGCGGGGGAGGGGGTCAGCCCCAGCATTTT.

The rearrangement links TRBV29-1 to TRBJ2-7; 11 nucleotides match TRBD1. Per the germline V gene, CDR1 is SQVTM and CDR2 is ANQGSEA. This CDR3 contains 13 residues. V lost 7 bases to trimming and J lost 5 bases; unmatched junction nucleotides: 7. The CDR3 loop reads CSGGTGGGDEQYF. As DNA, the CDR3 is TGCAGCGGTGGGACAGGGGGTGGGGACGAGCAGTACTTC.

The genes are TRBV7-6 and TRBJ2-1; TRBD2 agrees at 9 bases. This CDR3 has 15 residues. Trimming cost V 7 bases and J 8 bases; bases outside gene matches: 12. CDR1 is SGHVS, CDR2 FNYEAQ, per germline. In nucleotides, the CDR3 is TGTGCCAGCACCAGCGCGGGAGCGGGGGGACATGAGCAGTTCTTC. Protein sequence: CASTSAGAGGHEQFF.

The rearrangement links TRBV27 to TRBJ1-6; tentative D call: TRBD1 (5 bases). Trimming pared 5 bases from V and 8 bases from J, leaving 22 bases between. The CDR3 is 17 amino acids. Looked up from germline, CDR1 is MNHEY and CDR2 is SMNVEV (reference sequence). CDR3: CASSPRTRPLGDSPLHF. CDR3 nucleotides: TGTGCCAGCAGTCCACGGACAAGGCCCTTAGGGGATTCACCCCTCCACTTT.

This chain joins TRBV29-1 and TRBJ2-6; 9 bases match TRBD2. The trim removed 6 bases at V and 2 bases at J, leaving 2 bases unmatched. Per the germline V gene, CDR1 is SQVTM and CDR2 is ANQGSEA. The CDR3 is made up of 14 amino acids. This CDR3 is CSVRTSAGANVLTF. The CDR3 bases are TGCAGCGTCCGGACTAGCGCTGGGGCCAACGTCCTGACTTTC.

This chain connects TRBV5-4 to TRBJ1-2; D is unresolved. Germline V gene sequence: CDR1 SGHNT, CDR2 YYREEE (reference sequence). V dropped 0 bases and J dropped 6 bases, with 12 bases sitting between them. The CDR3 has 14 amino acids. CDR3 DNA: TGTGCCAGCAGCTTGGAGGTAGGGAGCCATGGCTACACCTTC. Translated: CASSLEVGSHGYTF.

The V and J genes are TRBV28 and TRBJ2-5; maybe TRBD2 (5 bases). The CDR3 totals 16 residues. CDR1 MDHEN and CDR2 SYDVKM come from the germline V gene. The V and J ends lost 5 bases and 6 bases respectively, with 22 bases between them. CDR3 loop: CASSPEWTEAGKTQYF. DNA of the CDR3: TGTGCCAGCAGTCCGGAGTGGACGGAAGCCGGGAAGACCCAGTACTTC.

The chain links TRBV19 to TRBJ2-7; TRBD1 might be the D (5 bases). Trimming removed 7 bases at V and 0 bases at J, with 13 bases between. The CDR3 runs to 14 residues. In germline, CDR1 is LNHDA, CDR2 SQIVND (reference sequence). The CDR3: CASTPDSSSYEQYF. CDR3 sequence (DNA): TGTGCCAGTACCCCCGACAGTAGCTCCTACGAGCAGTACTTC.

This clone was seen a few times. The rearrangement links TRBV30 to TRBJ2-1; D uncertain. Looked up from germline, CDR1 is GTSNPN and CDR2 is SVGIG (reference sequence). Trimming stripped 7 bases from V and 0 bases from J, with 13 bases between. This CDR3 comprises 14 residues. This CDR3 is CAYSGSYSYNEQFF. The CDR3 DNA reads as TGTGCCTATTCCGGGTCTTACTCCTACAATGAGCAGTTCTTC.

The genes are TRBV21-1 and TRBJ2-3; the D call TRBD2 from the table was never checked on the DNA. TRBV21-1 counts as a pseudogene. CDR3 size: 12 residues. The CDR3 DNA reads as TGTGCCAGCAGAGGGAGCTCGGATACGCAGTATTTT. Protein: CASRGSSDTQYF.

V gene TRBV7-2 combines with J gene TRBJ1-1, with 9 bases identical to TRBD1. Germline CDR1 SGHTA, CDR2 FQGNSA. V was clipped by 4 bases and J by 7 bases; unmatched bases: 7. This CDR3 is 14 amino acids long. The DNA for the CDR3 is TGTGCCAGCAGCTCAAACAGGGGGCGAGATGAAGCTTTCTTT. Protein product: CASSSNRGRDEAFF.

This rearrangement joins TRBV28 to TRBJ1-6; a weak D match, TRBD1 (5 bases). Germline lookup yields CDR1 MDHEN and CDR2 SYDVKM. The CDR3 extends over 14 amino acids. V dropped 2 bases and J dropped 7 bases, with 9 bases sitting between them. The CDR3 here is CASSLGASNSPLHF. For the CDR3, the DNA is TGTGCCAGCAGTTTAGGGGCGTCAAATTCACCCCTCCACTTT.

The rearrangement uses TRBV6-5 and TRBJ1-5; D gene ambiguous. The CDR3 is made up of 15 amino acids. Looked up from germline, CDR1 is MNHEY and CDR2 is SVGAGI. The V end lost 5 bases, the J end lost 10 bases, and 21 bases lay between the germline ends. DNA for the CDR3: TGTGCCAGCAGTCGACTTAGCGGACCCGCTGGACCCCAGCATTTT. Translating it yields CASSRLSGPAGPQHF.

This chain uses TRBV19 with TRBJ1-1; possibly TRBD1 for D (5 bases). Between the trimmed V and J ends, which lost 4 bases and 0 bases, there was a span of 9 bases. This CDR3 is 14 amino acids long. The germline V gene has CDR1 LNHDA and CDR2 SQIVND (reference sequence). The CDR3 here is CASSRQNMNTEAFF. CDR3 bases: TGTGCCAGTAGTAGACAGAACATGAACACTGAAGCTTTCTTT.

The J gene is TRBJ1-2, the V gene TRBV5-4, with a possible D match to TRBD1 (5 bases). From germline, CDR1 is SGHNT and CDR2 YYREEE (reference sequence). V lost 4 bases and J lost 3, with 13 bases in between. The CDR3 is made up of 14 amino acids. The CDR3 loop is CASSPAEGDYGYTF. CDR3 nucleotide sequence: TGTGCCAGCAGCCCCGCAGAAGGGGACTATGGCTACACCTTC.

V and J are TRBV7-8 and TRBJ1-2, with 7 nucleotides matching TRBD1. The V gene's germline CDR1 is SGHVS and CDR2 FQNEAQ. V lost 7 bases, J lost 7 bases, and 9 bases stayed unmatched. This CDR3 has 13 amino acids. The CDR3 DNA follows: TGTGCCAGCAACCCTCTGGAGGGGGCTGGCTACACCTTC. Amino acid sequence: CASNPLEGAGYTF.

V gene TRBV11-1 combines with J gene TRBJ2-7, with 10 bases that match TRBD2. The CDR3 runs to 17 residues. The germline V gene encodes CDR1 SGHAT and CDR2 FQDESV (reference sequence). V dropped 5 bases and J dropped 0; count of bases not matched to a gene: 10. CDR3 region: CASSGPTSGSYSYEQYF. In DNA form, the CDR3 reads TGTGCCAGCAGCGGACCGACTAGCGGGTCCTACTCCTACGAGCAGTACTTC.

CDR3 amino acids: CASSPRGRGRTEAFF. Here the CDR3 DNA reads TGTGCCAGCAGCCCGCGAGGAAGGGGAAGGACTGAAGCTTTCTTT. The V call is TRBV7-3, the J call TRBJ1-1; the D gene is possibly TRBD1 (5 bases). The CDR3 is 15 residues long. V lost 5 bases, J lost 5 bases, and 18 bases lay in between. CDR1 and CDR2 (germline): SGHTA, FQGTGA.

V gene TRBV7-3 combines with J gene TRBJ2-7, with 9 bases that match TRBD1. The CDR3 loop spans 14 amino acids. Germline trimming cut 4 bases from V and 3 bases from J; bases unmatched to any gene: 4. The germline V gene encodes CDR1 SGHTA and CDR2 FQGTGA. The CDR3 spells CASSSTGGFYEQYF. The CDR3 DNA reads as TGTGCCAGCAGCTCGACAGGGGGTTTCTACGAGCAGTACTTC. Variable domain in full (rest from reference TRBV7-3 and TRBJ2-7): GAGVSQTPSNKVTEKGKYVELRCDPISGHTALYWYRQSLGQGPEFLIYFQGTGAADDSGLPNDRFFAVRPEGSVSTLKIQRTERGDSAVYLCASSSTGGFYEQYFGPGTRLTVT.